This record looks at one T cell receptor (beta chain) sequence and its context. Its specificity is not known. This sample is drawn from a study of OX40 agonist ivuxolimab in advanced cancers. Study-wide results and limits: More expanded clones were seen, on average, in CD8+ T cells than in CD4+. Undetermined was the antigen specificity of the expanded peripheral T cells. Dosing at 0.1 to 3.0 mg/kg was accompanied by clonal expansion of CD4+ and CD8+ blood T cells by week 6.

Blood sampling was done at baseline, cycle 4 day 1, and cycle 7 day 1. Germline-derived CDR1 and CDR2 are MNHNY and SVGAGI (reference sequence). The CDR3 covers 16 residues. Deletions cut 0 bases from V and 0 bases from J, with 11 bases between. Clones were sequenced by immunoSEQ multiplex PCR, and TCRdb holds only the in-frame ones, with some missing. This sample carries 35,000 to 55,000 clones, over 65% of them seen once, and the ten largest clones take about 15%. The TCR originated in an adult with an advanced solid tumor such as melanoma, head and neck, liver or kidney cancer. The sample was CD4+ or CD8+ T cells sorted from blood, taken in a trial of the OX40 agonist ivuxolimab. The V call is TRBV6-6, the J call TRBJ1-2; no definite D call. The CDR3 protein is CASSYSIGSANYGYTF. The CDR3 coding sequence is TGTGCCAGCAGTTACTCGATCGGTTCAGCTAACTATGGCTACACCTTC.